This T cell receptor (beta chain) is drawn from a study of CD8+ T cells in alopecia areata. Study-level information: For the treated group, dosing was oral tofacitinib at 5 to 10 mg twice daily. Study-level points and caveats: There were many expanded lesional clones persisting in scalp and blood during tofacitinib.

The sequencing template was cDNA reverse transcribed from extracted RNA. Clones were sequenced by immunoSEQ multiplex PCR, and TCRdb holds only the in-frame ones, with some missing. Of some 99,000 clones listed, around 60% are singletons. This sample's treatment: oral pan-JAK inhibitor, 5-10 mg twice daily. This CDR3 region has 17 residues. Trimming cost V 4 bases and J 5 bases; bases outside gene matches: 10. CDR1 SEHNR and CDR2 FQNEAQ come from the germline V gene (reference sequence). This clone has only one observation. Its antigen is unknown. This chain joins TRBV7-9 and TRBJ2-1, with TRBD2 matching 11 bases. The receptor was isolated from a human donor with alopecia areata. The sample was CD8+ T cells sorted from blood, taken at week 4, from a patient treated with tofacitinib. The CDR3: CASSSRLAGIGNNEQFF. The CDR3 DNA reads as TGTGCCAGCAGCTCCCGACTAGCGGGAATTGGTAACAATGAGCAGTTCTTC.